The 32 T cell receptor beta chains below come from one sample, sequenced in a study of blood T cells in healthy people across ages. A second 7 to 11 cycle PCR used barcoded and J-beta primers. TCRdb redid the calling of the 5' RACE reads with MiXCR, one entry per CDR3 protein. The repertoire has about 510,000 distinct CDR3 sequences, 27% of them found once; the top ten carry 3.6%. This sample was shared with a second study, whose subject was T cells of mothers and their children.

The sequenced material came from blood. The receptors here all came from a boy aged 2 to 10 in good health.

This chain connects TRBV5-1 to TRBJ2-7; 7 bases are shared with TRBD1. The CDR3 runs to 15 residues. V shed 4 bases and J 1 base; nucleotides not matched to a gene: 8. Germline V lookup: CDR1 SGHRS, CDR2 YFSETQ. This CDR3 is CASSPGTVRSYEQYF. The CDR3 DNA reads as TGCGCCAGCAGCCCCGGGACAGTGCGGTCCTACGAGCAGTACTTC.

This chain links TRBV6-6 with TRBJ1-6; tentative D call: TRBD1 (5 bases). This CDR3 comprises 15 residues. Germline V gene data show CDR1 as MNHNY and CDR2 as SVGAGI (reference sequence). V lost 7 bases, J lost 5 bases, and 15 bases lay in between. The CDR3 protein is CASTPYRPNNSPLHF. The CDR3 nucleotides are TGTGCCAGCACACCCTACAGGCCCAATAATTCACCCCTCCACTTT.

The J gene is TRBJ2-1, the V gene TRBV25-1; no definite D call. Germline CDR1 and CDR2: MGHDK and SYGVNS. This CDR3 comprises 11 residues. Trimming pared 3 bases from V and 8 bases from J, leaving 5 bases between. The CDR3 loop reads CASSDSYEQFF. The CDR3 DNA sequence: TGTGCCAGCAGTGATTCGTATGAGCAGTTCTTC. Full variable domain (outside the CDR3, taken from reference TRBV25-1 and TRBJ2-1): EADIYQTPRYLVIGTGKKITLECSQTMGHDKMYWYQQDPGMELHLIHYSYGVNSTEKGDLSSESTVSRIRTEHFPLTLESARPSHTSQYLCASSDSYEQFFGPGTRLTVL.

This chain uses TRBV11-2 with TRBJ2-7, with TRBD2 identical over 7 bases. V lost 8 bases, J lost 2 bases, and 9 bases stayed unmatched. Germline lookup yields CDR1 SGHAT and CDR2 FQNNGV. The CDR3 extends over 14 amino acids. The DNA of the CDR3 is TGTGCCAGCTCCCGGGGGAGGGATACCTACGAGCAGTACTTC. Its protein is CASSRGRDTYEQYF.

This sequence joins TRBV2 and TRBJ1-2, with D perhaps matching TRBD1 (5 bases). This CDR3 contains 11 residues. Trimming shortened V by 8 bases and J by 5 bases, and 9 bases separated the two germline ends. Germline V gene sequence: CDR1 SNHLY, CDR2 FYNNEI. CDR3: CASDSNYGYTF. CDR3 bases: TGTGCCAGCGACAGCAATTATGGCTACACCTTC.

V and J are TRBV5-1 and TRBJ2-4, with TRBD1 identical over 8 bases. The CDR3 has 16 amino acids. CDR1 and CDR2 (germline): SGHRS, YFSETQ. The J segment lost 3 bases and the V segment lost 0 bases, leaving 5 bases of the junction unmatched. CDR3: CASSLGQGAGKNIQYF. The CDR3 nucleotides are TGCGCCAGCAGCTTGGGCCAGGGGGCCGGCAAAAACATTCAGTACTTC.

The chain combines TRBV20-1 with TRBJ1-5; D not certain. The CDR3 contains 13 residues. Trimming left V 0 bases short and J 6 bases short, with 9 bases between. Germline V lookup: CDR1 DFQATT, CDR2 SNEGSKA (reference sequence). In nucleotides, the CDR3 is TGCAGTGCTAGAGAAGAGGTCGCTCAGCCCCAGCATTTT. Translating it yields CSAREEVAQPQHF.

The rearrangement links TRBV4-1 to TRBJ2-4; weak D call: TRBD2 (6 bases). Trimming stripped 4 bases from V and 8 bases from J, with 9 bases between. CDR3 length: 12 residues. Germline CDR1 reads MGHRA; CDR2 reads YSYEKL. The CDR3 region has the DNA TGCGCCAGCAGCCCGCGGGGTGACATTCAGTACTTC. It translates to CASSPRGDIQYF.

This clonotype was observed a few times. V is TRBV29-1 and J is TRBJ2-3; D may be TRBD2 (6 bases). The germline V and J ends were trimmed by 1 base and 13 bases, with 15 bases remaining between them. This CDR3 is built from 12 residues. Germline V lookup: CDR1 SQVTM, CDR2 ANQGSEA. CDR3 DNA: TGCAGCGTTGAAGTGAACGGGGGTATAGAGTATTTT. This translates into CSVEVNGGIEYF.

This clonotype came up a few times. The V call is TRBV18, the J call TRBJ2-1; 8 bases line up with TRBD2. The CDR3 extends over 15 amino acids. Germline loops: CDR1 KGHSH, CDR2 LQKENI. V lost 2 bases to trimming and J lost 7 bases; unmatched junction nucleotides: 7. The CDR3 DNA is TGTGCCAGCTCACCAGGAACGGGGGGGATAAATGAGCAGTTCTTC. Protein: CASSPGTGGINEQFF. The full variable domain, rest sourced from reference TRBV18 and TRBJ2-1, is NAGVMQNPRHLVRRRGQEARLRCSPMKGHSHVYWYRQLPEEGLKFMVYLQKENIIDESGMPKERFSAEFPKEGPSILRIQQVVRGDSAAYFCASSPGTGGINEQFFGPGTRLTVL.

The chain joins TRBV12-3 or TRBV12-4 to TRBJ2-7; a weak D match, TRBD1 (6 bases). Trimming took 6 bases from V and 5 from J, leaving 11 bases between them. The CDR3 is 12 amino acids. The CDR3: CASSITGNEQYF. CDR3 DNA sequence: TGTGCCAGCAGCATAACAGGGAACGAGCAGTACTTC.

This clonotype was seen a few times. This rearrangement joins TRBV6-6 to TRBJ1-3; weak D call: TRBD1 (5 bases). V was cut by 0 bases and J by 0 bases, with 12 bases left in between. Germline CDR1 is MNHNY and CDR2 is SVGAGI (reference sequence). The CDR3 runs to 17 residues. This CDR3 is CASSYSTQGSSGNTIYF. Written as DNA, the CDR3 is TGTGCCAGCAGTTACTCGACCCAGGGAAGCTCTGGAAACACCATATATTTT.

This clonotype was seen only a few times. The J gene is TRBJ1-4, the V gene TRBV2; 9 bases are shared with TRBD1. With V trimmed by 6 bases and J by 3 bases, 2 bases remained unmatched. Germline V gene sequence: CDR1 SNHLY, CDR2 FYNNEI. The CDR3 runs to 14 residues. CDR3 sequence (DNA): TGTGCCAGCAGGGGACAGGGCCCTAATGAAAAACTGTTTTTT. Translating gives CASRGQGPNEKLFF. Based on the CDR3 plus reference TRBV2 and TRBJ1-4, the full variable domain is EPEVTQTPSHQVTQMGQEVILRCVPISNHLYFYWYRQILGQKVEFLVSFYNNEISEKSEIFDDQFSVERPDGSNFTLKIRSTKLEDSAMYFCASRGQGPNEKLFFGSGTQLSVL.

The sample holds one count of this clonotype. V gene TRBV12-3 or TRBV12-4 combines with J gene TRBJ2-1; D is perhaps TRBD1 (8 bases). The CDR3 consists of 16 residues. Between the trimmed V and J ends, which lost 5 bases and 6 bases, there was a span of 20 bases. CDR3 in amino acids: CASSPRHRGGPNEQFF. The CDR3 DNA reads TGTGCCAGCAGTCCACGTCACAGGGGGGGGCCCAATGAGCAGTTCTTC.

This clonotype was seen more than once but under ten times. The V call is TRBV30, the J call TRBJ1-3, with D possibly matching TRBD1 (6 bases). CDR3 size: 14 residues. Germline V lookup: CDR1 GTSNPN, CDR2 SVGIG (reference sequence). V lost 8 bases to trimming and J lost 0 bases, with 14 bases between them. The CDR3 DNA reads as TGTGCCGCAAATCGGGGGCTCTCTGGAAACACCATATATTTT. Residues: CAANRGLSGNTIYF. Variable domain in full (rest from reference TRBV30 and TRBJ1-3): SQTIHQWPATLVQPVGSPLSLECTVEGTSNPNLYWYRQAAGRGLQLLFYSVGIGQISSEVPQNLSASRPQDRQFILSSKKLLLSDSGFYLCAANRGLSGNTIYFGEGSWLTVV.

This rearrangement joins TRBV20-1 to TRBJ2-3; 10 bases are a match to TRBD2. Germline values: CDR1 DFQATT, CDR2 SNEGSKA (reference sequence). Unmatched junction bases numbered 3, after V lost 3 bases and J lost 3 bases. The CDR3 runs 14 residues. In nucleotides, the CDR3 is TGCAGTGCTAGTACTAGCGGGGTGACAGATACGCAGTATTTT. This translates into CSASTSGVTDTQYF.

The chain is built from TRBV3-1 and TRBJ1-2; D is undetermined. CDR3 length: 15 amino acids. Per the germline V gene, CDR1 is LGHDT and CDR2 is YNNKEL (reference sequence). V shed 3 bases and J shed 0 bases, with 11 bases lying between them. CDR3 coding DNA: TGTGCCAGCAGCCAGGAAGGGTTCGCTAACTATGGCTACACCTTC. Translated: CASSQEGFANYGYTF.

To note about this clonotype: The CDR3 end shows no conserved phenylalanine or tryptophan, and so a read error is likely. The chain links TRBV20-1 to TRBJ2-5, with D possibly matching TRBD1 (5 bases). V was shortened by 7 bases and J by 2 bases, with 8 bases between the two germline ends. The CDR3 contains 11 residues. Germline CDR1 reads DFQATT; CDR2 reads SNEGSKA (reference sequence). This chain's CDR3 is CSGQGQETQYL. The CDR3 DNA reads as TGCAGTGGGCAGGGTCAAGAGACCCAGTACCTC.

This clonotype showed up just a few times. CDR3 sequence reads: CASSPLATYEQYF. In DNA, the CDR3 is TGTGCCAGCAGCCCACTAGCGACCTACGAGCAGTACTTC. This chain joins TRBV7-2 and TRBJ2-7, with 7 bases that match TRBD2. Germline-derived CDR1 and CDR2 are SGHTA and FQGNSA. Trimming at V came to 5 bases and at J to 2 bases, leaving 3 bases not matched to a gene. This CDR3 comprises 13 residues.

Comments on this clonotype: This likely comes from a read error, as the CDR3 has no conserved phenylalanine or tryptophan at its end. The gene calls are TRBV29-1 and TRBJ1-1; 10 bases are a match to TRBD1. The germline CDR1 and CDR2 sequences are SQVTM and ANQGSEA. Trimming at V came to 7 bases and at J to 2 bases, leaving 4 bases not matched to a gene. CDR3 length: 13 amino acids. The CDR3: CSAGTGANTEAFL. The CDR3 region has the DNA TGCAGCGCAGGGACAGGGGCTAACACTGAAGCTTTCCTT.

The sample holds a few counts of this clonotype. The chain joins TRBV6-5 to TRBJ1-5; D is possibly TRBD1 (6 bases). Looked up from germline, CDR1 is MNHEY and CDR2 is SVGAGI. The germline V and J ends were trimmed by 5 bases and 5 bases, with 10 bases remaining between them. The CDR3 covers 13 residues. The CDR3 sequence is CASSRDTYQPQHF. The DNA for the CDR3 is TGTGCCAGCAGTCGGGACACCTATCAGCCCCAGCATTTT.

The gene calls are TRBV24-1 and TRBJ2-7; D perhaps matches TRBD2 (6 bases). The CDR3 length is 13 residues. The germline V and J ends were trimmed by 10 bases and 2 bases, with 14 bases remaining between them. Germline CDR1 reads KGHDR; CDR2 reads SFDVKD. CDR3 sequence reads: CATGGSPTYEQYF. CDR3 sequence (DNA): TGTGCCACGGGGGGAAGCCCAACCTACGAGCAGTACTTC.

This clonotype appeared a few times. The chain employs TRBV18 and TRBJ1-5; weak D call: TRBD1 (6 bases). This CDR3 comprises 15 residues. Germline values: CDR1 KGHSH, CDR2 LQKENI. The ends were cut back, 0 bases at V and 4 bases at J, with 10 bases in the middle. CDR3 amino acids: CASSPPSQGNQPQHF. The DNA for the CDR3 is TGTGCCAGCTCACCACCCTCCCAGGGGAATCAGCCCCAGCATTTT.

Only a few counts were recorded for this clonotype. As DNA, the CDR3 is TGTGCCAGCAGTGAAGGGTGGGTTGGCGAGCAGTACTTC. This encodes CASSEGWVGEQYF. V usage is TRBV2 and J usage is TRBJ2-5; D is uncertain. Matching the DNA end better, TRBJ2-7 makes the J call doubtful. This CDR3 spans 13 amino acids. CDR1 and CDR2 (germline): SNHLY, FYNNEI.

The genes are TRBV27 and TRBJ2-2; D ambiguous. The CDR3 has 13 amino acids. The germline V gene has CDR1 MNHEY and CDR2 SMNVEV (reference sequence). V was cut by 5 bases and J by 3 bases, with 7 bases left in between. CDR3 loop: CASSRWDTGELFF. In DNA, the CDR3 is TGTGCCAGCAGTCGGTGGGACACCGGGGAGCTGTTTTTT.

This clonotype was observed a handful of times. The chain is built from TRBV6-1 and TRBJ2-4, with 8 bases aligning to TRBD1. From germline, CDR1 is MNHNS and CDR2 SASEGT. This CDR3 comprises 16 residues. V shed 2 bases and J 7 bases; nucleotides not matched to a gene: 10. CDR3 amino acids: CASSENPWTGRNIQYF. Here the CDR3 DNA reads TGTGCCAGCAGTGAAAACCCCTGGACAGGGAGGAACATTCAGTACTTC.

The rearrangement uses TRBV5-1 and TRBJ2-6; the D is unclear. V shed 0 bases and J shed 4 bases, with 14 bases lying between them. The CDR3 loop spans 17 amino acids. From germline, CDR1 is SGHRS and CDR2 YFSETQ. CDR3 protein: CASSLGSIVTGANVLTF. The CDR3 coding sequence is TGCGCCAGCAGCTTGGGGTCAATAGTTACCGGGGCCAACGTCCTGACTTTC. Filled out from reference TRBV5-1 and TRBJ2-6, the complete variable domain reads KAGVTQTPRYLIKTRGQQVTLSCSPISGHRSVSWYQQTPGQGLQFLFEYFSETQRNKGNFPGRFSGRQFSNSRSEMNVSTLELGDSALYLCASSLGSIVTGANVLTFGAGSRLTVL.

This chain connects TRBV10-1 to TRBJ2-1; 14 nucleotides agree with TRBD2. There are 17 residues in the CDR3. Germline CDR1 reads WNHNN; CDR2 reads SYGVQD (reference sequence). V was pared by 5 bases and J by 3 bases, with 6 bases of the junction left unmatched. CDR3 DNA sequence: TGCGCCAGCAGTTTAGGACTAGCGGGAGGCCTCTACAATGAGCAGTTCTTC. Residues: CASSLGLAGGLYNEQFF.

The rearrangement uses TRBV10-3 and TRBJ1-1, with D maybe TRBD1 (5 bases). CDR1 is ENHRY, CDR2 SYGVKD, per germline. V lost 8 bases and J 9 bases, leaving 16 bases between the germline ends. CDR3 length equals 12 residues. The CDR3 sequence: CAIDRLRPQAFF. CDR3 DNA sequence: TGTGCCATCGACAGACTAAGACCGCAAGCTTTCTTT.

CDR3 region: CAIRGAGVNGEQFF. CDR3 DNA sequence: TGTGCCATCAGAGGAGCGGGGGTCAACGGTGAGCAGTTCTTC. V and J are TRBV10-3 and TRBJ2-1; 8 bases are a match to TRBD2. Germline lookup yields CDR1 ENHRY and CDR2 SYGVKD. Germline trimming cut 6 bases from V and 9 bases from J; bases unmatched to any gene: 10. The CDR3 runs 14 residues.

The chain combines TRBV12-3 or TRBV12-4 with TRBJ2-4; no firm D call. The CDR3 extends over 14 amino acids. The ends were cut back, 7 bases at V and 0 bases at J, with 10 bases in the middle. This chain's CDR3 is CASTSTLAKNIQYF. The CDR3 DNA reads TGTGCCAGCACCTCTACACTAGCCAAAAACATTCAGTACTTC.

This chain uses TRBV12-3 or TRBV12-4 with TRBJ1-1; the match to TRBD1 covers 8 bases. This CDR3 spans 18 amino acids. With V trimmed by 5 bases and J by 0 bases, 14 bases remained unmatched. The CDR3 bases are TGTGCCAGCAGTCTCTCTCAGGCCAGGGGGCTGATGAACACTGAAGCTTTCTTT. This translates into CASSLSQARGLMNTEAFF.